What follows are 30 T cell receptor beta chains derived from one specimen sequenced in a study of shared clonotypes between healthy human individuals. Here immunoSEQ multiplex PCR was the method, and the copy in TCRdb shows in-frame clones only, minus some. The sample has about 1.5 million clones, 98% seen once; the top ten hold less than 0.55%. Sequences were obtained from naive CD4+ T cells sorted from blood. Subset denoted: CD45RA+ positively selected. Every receptor here comes from a man aged 25 to 40 in good health.

This sequence joins TRBV28 and TRBJ2-7; TRBD1 or TRBD2 may be the D gene (6 bases each). The V and J ends lost 6 bases and 2 bases respectively, with 17 bases between them. The CDR3 loop spans 15 amino acids. Per germline, CDR1 MDHEN and CDR2 SYDVKM. The CDR3 sequence is CASSDPGRGAYEQYF. The DNA for the CDR3 is TGTGCCAGCAGCGACCCGGGAAGGGGGGCCTACGAGCAGTACTTC.

V usage is TRBV5-4 and J usage is TRBJ2-1, with 7 bases fitting TRBD2. From germline, CDR1 is SGHNT and CDR2 YYREEE (reference sequence). With V trimmed by 0 bases and J by 0 bases, 3 bases remained unmatched. The CDR3 runs to 16 residues. The CDR3 nucleotides read TGTGCCAGCAGCTTGGGGGGAGGGGTCTCCTACAATGAGCAGTTCTTC. Encoded protein: CASSLGGGVSYNEQFF.

The chain carries TRBV11-2 and TRBJ2-1, with D maybe TRBD2 (5 bases). Germline V CDR1 and CDR2: SGHAT, FQNNGV. V lost 3 bases, J lost 0 bases, and 12 bases lay in between. The CDR3 totals 16 residues. CDR3 residues: CASSLADWSSYNEQFF. The CDR3 coding sequence is TGTGCCAGCAGCTTGGCGGACTGGAGCTCCTACAATGAGCAGTTCTTC. The full variable domain, in which reference TRBV11-2 and TRBJ2-1 provide the parts outside the CDR3, is EAGVAQSPRYKIIEKRQSVAFWCNPISGHATLYWYQQILGQGPKLLIQFQNNGVVDDSQLPKDRFSAERLKGVDSTLKIQPAKLEDSAVYLCASSLADWSSYNEQFFGPGTRLTVL.

The chain links TRBV11-2 to TRBJ1-4; D remains unclear. The germline gives CDR1 SGHAT, CDR2 FQNNGV. V shed 5 bases and J shed 8 bases, with 15 bases lying between them. The CDR3 length is 14 residues. The CDR3 DNA sequence: TGTGCCAGCAGCCCTAGAGGACGAGGGGAAAAACTGTTTTTT. It encodes CASSPRGRGEKLFF. Full variable domain (outside the CDR3, taken from reference TRBV11-2 and TRBJ1-4): EAGVAQSPRYKIIEKRQSVAFWCNPISGHATLYWYQQILGQGPKLLIQFQNNGVVDDSQLPKDRFSAERLKGVDSTLKIQPAKLEDSAVYLCASSPRGRGEKLFFGSGTQLSVL.

The chain uses TRBV2 and TRBJ1-5; TRBD1 is a possible D gene (5 bases). The CDR3 covers 14 residues. Between the trimmed V and J ends, which lost 4 bases and 3 bases, there was a span of 10 bases. Germline loops: CDR1 SNHLY, CDR2 FYNNEI. This chain's CDR3 is CASSGGHLNQPQHF. Here the CDR3 DNA reads TGTGCCAGCAGTGGAGGACACCTCAATCAGCCCCAGCATTTT.

This sequence joins TRBV6-5 and TRBJ1-2; D is possibly TRBD1 (5 bases). Trimming shortened V by 2 bases and J by 4 bases, and 14 bases separated the two germline ends. This CDR3 contains 15 residues. From germline, CDR1 is MNHEY and CDR2 SVGAGI. The CDR3 is CASSYVVGAGYGYTF. The CDR3 region has the DNA TGTGCCAGCAGTTACGTTGTAGGGGCCGGCTATGGCTACACCTTC.

The genes are TRBV2 and TRBJ2-5; D gene uncertain. Trimming left V 2 bases short and J 1 base short, with 2 bases between. The CDR3 consists of 12 residues. CDR1 and CDR2 (germline): SNHLY, FYNNEI. DNA for the CDR3: TGTGCCAGCAGTGAATTCCAAGAGACCCAGTACTTC. Translated, it gives CASSEFQETQYF.

As for this clone: The identical CDR3 is also encoded by other nucleotide sequences in the sample. CDR3 loop: CASSPRGSYNEQFF. CDR3 bases: TGTGCCAGCAGCCCCCGGGGCTCCTACAATGAGCAGTTCTTC. The chain has TRBV7-3 and TRBJ2-1; possible D gene TRBD2, 5 bases. This CDR3 region has 14 residues. Germline CDR1 is SGHTA and CDR2 is FQGTGA. V shed 5 bases and J shed 0 bases, with 8 bases lying between them. Using reference TRBV7-3 and TRBJ2-1 for the parts outside the CDR3, the full variable domain is GAGVSQTPSNKVTEKGKYVELRCDPISGHTALYWYRQSLGQGPEFLIYFQGTGAADDSGLPNDRFFAVRPEGSVSTLKIQRTERGDSAVYLCASSPRGSYNEQFFGPGTRLTVL.

The V gene is TRBV7-2, the J gene TRBJ2-7, with 9 bases fitting TRBD1. The germline V gene has CDR1 SGHTA and CDR2 FQGNSA. The CDR3 is 14 residues long. The junction had 7 bases not matched to a gene; V was cut back by 5 bases and J by 5 bases. The CDR3 DNA is TGTGCCAGCAGCGTACAGGGGGCTGCTAACGAGCAGTACTTC. Translation gives CASSVQGAANEQYF.

This clone was seen once. The chain recombines TRBV2 with TRBJ2-4; D ambiguous. The CDR3 covers 13 residues. The germline V and J ends were trimmed by 3 bases and 8 bases, with 11 bases remaining between them. Germline-derived CDR1 and CDR2 are SNHLY and FYNNEI. The CDR3 sequence is CASSDPHGYIQYF. DNA for the CDR3: TGTGCCAGCAGTGACCCCCACGGGTACATTCAGTACTTC. Full variable domain (remainder filled in from reference TRBV2 and TRBJ2-4): EPEVTQTPSHQVTQMGQEVILRCVPISNHLYFYWYRQILGQKVEFLVSFYNNEISEKSEIFDDQFSVERPDGSNFTLKIRSTKLEDSAMYFCASSDPHGYIQYFGAGTRLSVL.

The chain employs TRBV18 and TRBJ2-3; a weak D match, TRBD2 (6 bases). The CDR3 has 15 residues. The V gene's germline CDR1 is KGHSH and CDR2 LQKENI. V was pared by 2 bases and J by 5 bases, with 14 bases between. The CDR3: CASSPTTRSVDTQYF. In DNA form, the CDR3 reads TGTGCCAGCTCACCAACGACTAGATCGGTAGATACGCAGTATTTT.

A single count supports this clone. The rearrangement joins TRBV7-9 to TRBJ1-4; D ambiguous. The germline V and J ends were trimmed by 3 bases and 4 bases, with 9 bases remaining between them. The CDR3 has 14 residues. The germline CDR1 and CDR2 sequences are SEHNR and FQNEAQ (reference sequence). DNA for the CDR3: TGTGCCAGCAGCTTCAAAGGCCATAATGAAAAACTGTTTTTT. As protein: CASSFKGHNEKLFF.

The chain carries TRBV7-3 and TRBJ2-3, with a weak D call TRBD2 (6 bases). Germline V gene sequence: CDR1 SGHTA, CDR2 FQGTGA. V lost 3 bases, J lost 1 base, and 8 bases lay in between. The CDR3 contains 14 residues. CDR3 sequence reads: CASSLGGRTDTQYF. CDR3 DNA sequence: TGTGCCAGCAGCTTGGGAGGCCGCACAGATACGCAGTATTTT. The whole variable domain, filled in from reference TRBV7-3 and TRBJ2-3, reads GAGVSQTPSNKVTEKGKYVELRCDPISGHTALYWYRQSLGQGPEFLIYFQGTGAADDSGLPNDRFFAVRPEGSVSTLKIQRTERGDSAVYLCASSLGGRTDTQYFGPGTRLTVL.

Worth noting for this clone: Other DNA sequences within the sample encode an identical CDR3. This chain joins TRBV15 and TRBJ2-7; no clear D. The V gene lost 1 base and the J gene lost 2 bases, with 12 bases spanning the gap. The CDR3 totals 15 residues. Looked up from germline, CDR1 is LNHNV and CDR2 is YYDKDF (reference sequence). CDR3 sequence (DNA): TGTGCCACCAGCAGAGGGACGGGTGGTACCTACGAGCAGTACTTC. This translates into CATSRGTGGTYEQYF.

This clone was seen only once. The chain couples TRBV11-2 to TRBJ1-4; the match to TRBD1 covers 9 bases. V dropped 5 bases and J dropped 4; count of bases not matched to a gene: 5. Germline CDR1 reads SGHAT; CDR2 reads FQNNGV. The CDR3 is 15 residues long. The CDR3 region has the DNA TGTGCCAGCAGCCCCACAGGGGGCTTTAATGAAAAACTGTTTTTT. Translating gives CASSPTGGFNEKLFF.

The V call is TRBV5-4, the J call TRBJ2-3; TRBD2 agrees at 7 bases. CDR1 and CDR2 from the germline V gene are SGHNT and YYREEE (reference sequence). The CDR3 covers 16 residues. With V trimmed by 4 bases and J by 0 bases, 8 bases remained unmatched. CDR3 in amino acids: CASSRSAGVSTDTQYF. Written as DNA, the CDR3 is TGTGCCAGCAGCAGGTCGGCGGGAGTTAGCACAGATACGCAGTATTTT.

V and J are TRBV9 and TRBJ2-1, with 9 bases identical to TRBD2. This CDR3 contains 14 residues. CDR1 is SGDLS, CDR2 YYNGEE, per germline. V shed 2 bases and J 6 bases; nucleotides not matched to a gene: 3. The CDR3 is CASSVASGVNEQFF. The CDR3 DNA reads TGTGCCAGCAGCGTGGCTAGCGGGGTCAATGAGCAGTTCTTC. Supplemented by reference TRBV9 and TRBJ2-1, the full variable domain reads DSGVTQTPKHLITATGQRVTLRCSPRSGDLSVYWYQQSLDQGLQFLIQYYNGEERAKGNILERFSAQQFPDLHSELNLSSLELGDSALYFCASSVASGVNEQFFGPGTRLTVL.

This chain joins TRBV27 and TRBJ2-7; D is ambiguous. Germline lookup yields CDR1 MNHEY and CDR2 SMNVEV (reference sequence). Trimming shortened V by 1 base and J by 0 bases, and 10 bases separated the two germline ends. The CDR3 extends over 15 amino acids. The CDR3 here is CASSLWIDSSYEQYF. CDR3 coding DNA: TGTGCCAGCAGTTTATGGATCGATAGCTCCTACGAGCAGTACTTC.

The gene calls are TRBV5-1 and TRBJ1-4; D unresolved. The CDR3 covers 14 residues. Germline CDR1 SGHRS, CDR2 YFSETQ. V was trimmed by 4 bases and J by 8 bases, leaving 15 bases between them. CDR3 bases: TGCGCCAGCAGCATAACACCCTCGAGGGAAAAACTGTTTTTT. Protein sequence: CASSITPSREKLFF.

Regarding this clone: Other DNA sequences in the sample encode the same CDR3. The chain couples TRBV10-3 to TRBJ2-7, with TRBD1 identical over 8 bases. J gave up 3 bases and V 7 bases, and 5 bases lay outside the gene matches. The CDR3 is 13 amino acids. Germline V gene data show CDR1 as ENHRY and CDR2 as SYGVKD. The CDR3 nucleotides read TGTGCCATCAAAGGACAGGGAGTCTACGAGCAGTACTTC. This encodes CAIKGQGVYEQYF.

This rearrangement joins TRBV9 to TRBJ2-7, with 7 bases matching TRBD2. The trim removed 0 bases at V and 4 bases at J, leaving 7 bases unmatched. Germline lookup yields CDR1 SGDLS and CDR2 YYNGEE. There are 15 residues in the CDR3. CDR3 loop: CASSVGGGSLYEQYF. CDR3 DNA sequence: TGTGCCAGCAGCGTAGGGGGCGGGAGTCTGTACGAGCAGTACTTC.

The V call is TRBV6-5, the J call TRBJ2-2; no firm D call. Germline CDR1 and CDR2: MNHEY and SVGAGI. The CDR3 has 14 amino acids. The V and J ends lost 10 bases and 0 bases respectively, with 12 bases between them. CDR3 sequence: CAISAVPNTGELFF. In nucleotides, the CDR3 is TGTGCCATTTCGGCGGTACCGAACACCGGGGAGCTGTTTTTT.

This sequence joins TRBV10-1 and TRBJ2-3; D gene unclear. Trimming took 3 bases from V and 0 from J, leaving 10 bases between them. This CDR3 is built from 15 residues. The germline V gene has CDR1 WNHNN and CDR2 SYGVQD (reference sequence). The CDR3 sequence: CASSELAVSTDTQYF. The CDR3 bases are TGCGCCAGCAGTGAATTGGCAGTGAGCACAGATACGCAGTATTTT.

The rearrangement uses TRBV7-2 and TRBJ2-5, with TRBD2 identical over 7 bases. This CDR3 has 14 amino acids. V was clipped by 8 bases and J by 4 bases; unmatched bases: 10. The V gene's germline CDR1 is SGHTA and CDR2 FQGNSA. CDR3 residues: CASRIAGVGETQYF. CDR3 in DNA: TGTGCCAGCCGAATAGCGGGTGTGGGAGAGACCCAGTACTTC.

The chain uses TRBV18 and TRBJ1-5; possible D gene TRBD1, 6 bases. Looked up from germline, CDR1 is KGHSH and CDR2 is LQKENI. This CDR3 region has 15 residues. V lost 3 bases and J lost 0, with 9 bases in between. The CDR3 sequence is CASSPLDSSNQPQHF. The CDR3, as DNA: TGTGCCAGCTCACCTTTGGACAGTAGCAATCAGCCCCAGCATTTT.

This chain links TRBV6-1 with TRBJ1-5; no clear D gene. CDR1 MNHNS and CDR2 SASEGT come from the germline V gene. Trimming cost V 0 bases and J 3 bases, with 12 bases left between them. This CDR3 contains 16 residues. Written as DNA, the CDR3 is TGTGCCAGCAGTGAAGCCCCAAAAATCCCCAATCAGCCCCAGCATTTT. Its protein product is CASSEAPKIPNQPQHF.

This sequence joins TRBV5-4 and TRBJ2-7, with 11 positions matching TRBD2. Germline V gene lookup returns CDR1 SGHNT and CDR2 YYREEE (reference sequence). The CDR3 spans 16 residues. V shed 4 bases, J shed 5 bases, and the junction held 11 bases outside the gene matches. This CDR3 is CASSHHYSGRADEQYF. CDR3 nucleotide sequence: TGTGCCAGCAGCCACCATTATAGCGGGAGGGCCGACGAGCAGTACTTC.

CDR3 sequence: CASLSGIAYEQYF. CDR3 bases: TGTGCCAGCTTGAGCGGGATAGCATACGAGCAGTACTTC. The chain employs TRBV28 and TRBJ2-7; 7 positions match TRBD2. This CDR3 comprises 13 residues. The V gene's germline CDR1 is MDHEN and CDR2 SYDVKM. V shed 8 bases, J shed 4 bases, and the junction held 8 bases outside the gene matches.

This clone was recorded once. The rearrangement links TRBV11-3 to TRBJ2-1; 8 positions agree with TRBD1. The germline CDR1 and CDR2 sequences are SGHNT and YENEEA. The CDR3 extends over 15 amino acids. The junction had 5 bases not matched to a gene; V was cut back by 4 bases and J by 3 bases. CDR3 loop: CASSSGTGVYNEQFF. As DNA, the CDR3 is TGTGCCAGCAGCTCAGGGACAGGCGTCTACAATGAGCAGTTCTTC. Complete variable domain (other parts from reference TRBV11-3 and TRBJ2-1): EAGVVQSPRYKIIEKKQPVAFWCNPISGHNTLYWYLQNLGQGPELLIRYENEEAVDDSQLPKDRFSAERLKGVDSTLKIQPAELGDSAVYLCASSSGTGVYNEQFFGPGTRLTVL.

The chain recombines TRBV27 with TRBJ1-2; D unresolved. The germline V and J ends were trimmed by 5 bases and 1 base, with 20 bases remaining between them. Per the germline V gene, CDR1 is MNHEY and CDR2 is SMNVEV (reference sequence). The CDR3 spans 17 residues. CDR3 in DNA: TGTGCCAGCAGTCCCCGACGAGACCCGACAAATAACTATGGCTACACCTTC. Residues: CASSPRRDPTNNYGYTF.